The T cell receptor beta chain described here comes from a study of cytomegalovirus exposure and HLA in healthy donors. The CDR3 runs 15 residues. Germline values: CDR1 SGHNT, CDR2 YENEEA. V trimming: 5 bases; J trimming: 7 bases; junction bases outside the gene matches: 9. The PCR had 60 Vbeta and 13 Jbeta primers. The table came from immunoSEQ multiplex PCR; TCRdb's copy has only in-frame clones and leaves some out. This table holds around 180,000 clones, roughly 83% found once. The gene calls are TRBV11-3 and TRBJ2-1; 9 nucleotides match TRBD2. Sequenced: PBMCs. The sequence was obtained from a woman aged 50 to 65 in good health and CMV-seronegative. The CDR3 DNA is TGTGCCAGCAGCCTTAGCGGGGGATATAGGAATGAGCAGTTCTTC. It specifies CASSLSGGYRNEQFF.